This entry lists 2 T cell receptor beta chains sequenced from one sample in a study of blood T cell repertoires in COVID-19. Using immunoSEQ multiplex PCR, the repertoire was profiled, and TCRdb retains in-frame clones only, with some absent. The sample has about 78,000 clones; around 86% are singletons. The sample comprised peripheral blood. Receptors originate from a man between 50 and 59 years old with active or convalescent COVID-19.

The J gene is TRBJ1-3, the V gene TRBV27; maybe TRBD1 (5 bases). The V gene's germline CDR1 is MNHEY and CDR2 SMNVEV (reference sequence). Trimming removed 2 bases from V and 0 bases from J, with 11 bases in between. The CDR3 is 16 amino acids. The CDR3 region has the DNA TGTGCCAGCAGTTTAATCCACCAGGGCTCTGGAAACACCATATATTTT. Translated, it gives CASSLIHQGSGNTIYF.

This chain connects TRBV13 to TRBJ2-6; tentatively, D is TRBD2 (5 bases). Per germline, CDR1 PRHDT and CDR2 FYEKMQ (reference sequence). This CDR3 has 16 amino acids. Trimming removed 5 bases from V and 0 bases from J, with 11 bases in between. CDR3 residues: CASSLTGSSGANVLTF. The CDR3 nucleotides read TGTGCCAGCAGCCTGACGGGGAGCTCTGGGGCCAACGTCCTGACTTTC.